The source of this TCR beta chain is a study of somatic mutations in cytotoxic T cells in rheumatoid arthritis. Per germline, CDR1 LGHNA and CDR2 YSLEER. The CDR3 runs to 16 residues. After removal of 1 base from V and 0 bases from J, the junction contained 5 bases not matched to a gene. This clone came up once. Libraries were prepared by immunoSEQ multiplex PCR; TCRdb keeps only in-frame clonotypes and omits some of them. The sample lists some 20,000 clones; 86% were seen once. Sequencing was performed on CD8+ T cells sorted from blood. The gene calls are TRBV4-3 and TRBJ1-2, with 7 positions matching TRBD1. This clonotype was sampled from a woman aged 45-65 years in good health. The chain's CDR3 is CASSQGPGQTNYGYTF. The CDR3 DNA sequence: TGCGCCAGCAGCCAAGGACCGGGACAGACTAACTATGGCTACACCTTC.